This T cell receptor (beta chain) came from a study of blood T cell repertoires in COVID-19 (dated by TCRdb to the early 2020s). General notes on the study: The collaborator samples originated in the United States, Italy and Spain and spanned the acute and convalescent phases of COVID-19. Samples were obtained from the ongoing ImmuneRACE study (first 160 participants) and from 1,254 subjects provided by 6 global collaborators. Sample metadata almost always included a de-identified subject ID, COVID-19 status, age in years and sex. The material from the prospective study consisted of cDNA or gDNA derived from T cells, B-cell-depleted T cells, or PBMCs. HLA class I and class II types, where available, came from metadata supplied by the sample provider rather than from assay-based typing. Deeply sampled blood TCRbeta repertoires from subjects exposed to, actively infected with, or recovered from COVID-19 were included in the dataset. The repertoires were made available in a free public database intended to serve as a resource for research on the immune response to SARS-CoV-2. The study at large found these results: The quantity of clinical and demographic metadata differed by source and by participant and was supplied without curation.

TCRbeta CDR3 regions were amplified from genomic DNA using the immunoSEQ Assay, a bias-controlled multiplex PCR. From the authors' description of their analysis: Within the assay, amplification of reference gene primers was used to estimate how many nucleated cells each sample contained. To quantify the absolute abundance of each unique TCRbeta CDR3 rearrangement, sequence reads were collapsed and filtered. For each sample, productive Simpson clonality was calculated as the square root of Simpson's diversity index across productive rearrangements. TCRdb took over this immuneACCESS table, retaining in-frame rearrangements with V and J assigned. Such tables are incomplete; in checked studies, under half of the missing clones stem from an unresolved V gene, and the remainder is unexplained. V, J and clone size derive from that table, while D and trimming were established from the DNA sequence. Across this sample there are around 210,000 clones, with approximately 82% seen only once. 13% of the sample goes to the ten largest clones.

Whole blood was collected in K2EDTA tubes by collaborating institutions according to the institutions' own protocols. For TCRbeta analysis, collaborators shipped samples in one of three forms: frozen whole blood, isolated PBMCs, or DNA extracted from either of those sample types. Notes on this clone: Its cognate antigen has yet to be identified. Base qualities were left out, and no much larger clone turns up one base away.

After removal of 3 bases from V and 7 bases from J, the junction retains 8 bases not matched to a gene. Spanning cysteine to phenylalanine, the CDR3 consists of 15 amino acids. Just the 45-base CDR3 DNA is kept, in frame starting at base 1. CDR1 LGHNA and CDR2 YNFKEQ were looked up in the germline V gene. The sequencing input was peripheral blood. This chain is built from TRBV4-2 and TRBJ2-2; 7 bases in between match TRBD2. This TCR derives from a human donor in a cohort sampled during active COVID-19. The CDR3 has the sequence CASSQMAGAVGELFF. The base sequence is TGTGCCAGCAGCCAGATGGCGGGAGCGGTCGGGGAGCTGTTTTTT.